The present TCR beta chain was sequenced within a study of T cell responses to AZD1222 COVID-19 vaccine. Produced via immunoSEQ multiplex PCR; TCRdb's table is partial and in-frame only. Among more than 100,000 clones, about 87% were seen once, and the ten largest hold 20%. Turning to this clone: Its matching antigen is unknown. One junction end disagrees with the germline gene, perhaps due to a read error.

CDR3 length: 13 residues. Germline V lookup: CDR1 MGHDK, CDR2 SYGVNS. General study findings and limits: Researchers report vaccine-associated CD4 TCRs spanning spike, with dominance at 160-218 and 743-854.

This receptor was taken from an adult in good health. The sequences come from peripheral blood, collected on day 0 of AZD1222 vaccination. The chain employs TRBV25-1 and TRBJ1-2, with unresolved D. The CDR3 spells CASSGVANDGYTF. The CDR3 DNA reads as TGTGCCAGCAGTGGGGTTGCTAACGATGGCTACACCTTC.